What follows are 21 T cell receptor beta chains derived from one specimen sequenced in a study of blood T cell repertoires in COVID-19. TCRdb's copy holds only in-frame clones and misses some; the assay was immunoSEQ multiplex PCR. The table lists about 180,000 clones, over 80% of them singletons, with about 8.3% in the top ten. The material sequenced was peripheral blood. These receptors all stem from a woman in her seventies with COVID-19, enrolled during active disease.

The DNA of the CDR3 is TGTGCCAGCAGAAGATTCCCGGTGAGACTAGGGGACAATGAGCAGTTCTTC. Protein product: CASRRFPVRLGDNEQFF. This chain joins TRBV28 and TRBJ2-1, with D perhaps matching TRBD2 (6 bases). Germline V CDR1 and CDR2: MDHEN, SYDVKM. Trimming took 6 bases from V and 5 from J, leaving 23 bases between them. The CDR3 spans 17 residues.

The rearrangement links TRBV5-6 to TRBJ1-6, with TRBD1 identical over 7 bases. Germline CDR1 SGHDT, CDR2 YYEEEE. J gave up 8 bases and V 3 bases, and 2 bases lay outside the gene matches. The CDR3 is made up of 13 amino acids. Here the CDR3 DNA reads TGTGCCAGCAGCTCCGACAGGGATTCACCCCTCCACTTT. It translates to CASSSDRDSPLHF.

This clone was seen a few times. The chain couples TRBV5-1 to TRBJ2-1; 11 nucleotides line up with TRBD2. J was trimmed by 4 bases and V by 7 bases; bases with no gene match: 13. Germline CDR1 and CDR2: SGHRS and YFSETQ. CDR3 length equals 17 residues. CDR3 nucleotides: TGCGCCAGCTCCCGGGGGGCCGGGACTAGCGGATACAATGAGCAGTTCTTC. Translated, it gives CASSRGAGTSGYNEQFF.

The chain uses TRBV29-1 and TRBJ1-2; D unclear. The CDR3 covers 12 residues. The V gene's germline CDR1 is SQVTM and CDR2 ANQGSEA. The V end was cut by 5 bases, the J end by 3 bases, with 10 bases between. The CDR3: CSVSAGDYGYTF. The CDR3 DNA reads as TGCAGCGTTTCGGCAGGCGACTATGGCTACACCTTC.

The chain is built from TRBV6-5 and TRBJ2-1; 8 nucleotides agree with TRBD1. The CDR3 extends over 11 amino acids. The germline V gene has CDR1 MNHEY and CDR2 SVGAGI. The CDR3 bases are TGTGAGACGACAGGGGCAGCAGGCAAGTTCTTC. Translating gives CETTGAAGKFF.

The chain uses TRBV28 and TRBJ2-7; D perhaps matches TRBD1 (6 bases). V was trimmed by 10 bases and J by 4 bases, leaving 14 bases between them. There are 12 residues in the CDR3. Germline assignment: CDR1 MDHEN and CDR2 SYDVKM. CDR3 residues: CATVQGGYEQYF. The CDR3, as DNA: TGTGCCACCGTACAGGGTGGGTACGAGCAGTACTTC.

V gene TRBV5-1 combines with J gene TRBJ1-1, with 7 positions matching TRBD1. Per the germline V gene, CDR1 is SGHRS and CDR2 is YFSETQ. J lost 4 bases, V lost 4 bases, and 7 bases had no gene match. This CDR3 contains 14 residues. CDR3 amino acids: CASSPTGRATEAFF. For the CDR3, the DNA is TGCGCCAGCAGCCCGACAGGGCGCGCCACTGAAGCTTTCTTT.

The V and J genes are TRBV9 and TRBJ2-2; TRBD2 matches at 12 bases. V shed 4 bases, J shed 6 bases, and the junction held 7 bases outside the gene matches. Germline CDR1 is SGDLS and CDR2 is YYNGEE. This CDR3 comprises 16 residues. The CDR3 region is CASSPPGLAGSGELFF. The CDR3 region has the DNA TGTGCCAGCAGCCCCCCGGGACTAGCGGGTTCCGGGGAGCTGTTTTTT.

J is TRBJ1-5 and V is TRBV19, with TRBD1 matching 8 bases. The CDR3 runs to 14 residues. Germline V gives CDR1 LNHDA, CDR2 SQIVND (reference sequence). Unmatched junction bases numbered 6, after V lost 5 bases and J lost 6 bases. The CDR3 loop reads CASSGTGGPQPQHF. The CDR3 DNA reads as TGTGCCAGTAGTGGGACAGGTGGGCCTCAGCCCCAGCATTTT.

The chain carries TRBV5-1 and TRBJ2-7, with D maybe TRBD2 (5 bases). Germline lookup yields CDR1 SGHRS and CDR2 YFSETQ. The CDR3 length is 15 residues. V was cut by 5 bases and J by 0 bases, with 15 bases left in between. The CDR3 nucleotides read TGCGCCAGCAGGATGTCGGGAACTAGCTCCTACGAGCAGTACTTC. This gives the protein CASRMSGTSSYEQYF.

The chain combines TRBV3-1 (or the pseudogene TRBV3-2) with TRBJ1-3; D is unresolved. Germline V gene sequence: CDR1 LGHDT, CDR2 YNNKEL (reference sequence). V shed 1 base and J shed 0 bases, with 13 bases lying between them. This CDR3 comprises 17 residues. The CDR3 sequence: CASSQGSRGLSGNTIYF. The DNA of the CDR3 is TGTGCCAGCAGCCAAGGTTCTCGGGGTCTCTCTGGAAACACCATATATTTT.

This clone has only one observation. The chain uses TRBV27 and TRBJ1-1; 8 bases are a match to TRBD1. CDR3 size: 13 residues. V trimming: 9 bases; J trimming: 11 bases; junction bases outside the gene matches: 14. Germline values: CDR1 MNHEY, CDR2 SMNVEV (reference sequence). The CDR3, as DNA: TGTGCCAGTGGACAGGGACGGGACACTGGTGCTTTCTTT. Translated, it gives CASGQGRDTGAFF.

This chain joins TRBV5-5 and TRBJ1-1; 7 bases are shared with TRBD1. The CDR3 length is 14 residues. Germline V lookup: CDR1 SGHKS, CDR2 YYEKEE (reference sequence). Trimming cost V 2 bases and J 4 bases; bases outside gene matches: 5. Here the CDR3 reads CASSLQGFFTEAFF. CDR3 sequence (DNA): TGTGCCAGCAGCTTACAGGGGTTTTTCACTGAAGCTTTCTTT.

This clone was found once. The J gene is TRBJ2-5, the V gene TRBV5-1; 14 nucleotides line up with TRBD2. The V gene end was trimmed by 2 bases and the J gene end by 1 base; junction bases not matched to a gene: 4. Germline V gene data show CDR1 as SGHRS and CDR2 as YFSETQ. This CDR3 is 17 amino acids long. The CDR3 loop reads CASSFGTSGRSQETQYF. The CDR3 region has the DNA TGCGCCAGCAGCTTTGGGACTAGCGGGAGAAGCCAAGAGACCCAGTACTTC.

CDR3 amino acids: CASSESLAFSYEQYF. CDR3 nucleotides: TGTGCCAGCAGTGAAAGCCTAGCGTTCTCCTACGAGCAGTACTTC. This sequence joins TRBV2 and TRBJ2-7; D might be TRBD2 (6 bases). The V gene lost 2 bases and the J gene lost 0 bases, with 11 bases spanning the gap. The CDR3 has 15 amino acids. Germline lookup yields CDR1 SNHLY and CDR2 FYNNEI.

V gene TRBV28 combines with J gene TRBJ1-2; 7 nucleotides agree with TRBD1. The ends lost 1 base at V and 6 bases at J; junction bases unmatched: 5. The CDR3 covers 14 residues. Per germline, CDR1 MDHEN and CDR2 SYDVKM. CDR3 coding DNA: TGTGCCAGCAGTTTATTACTACAGGGGAATGGCTACACCTTC. It codes for CASSLLLQGNGYTF.

This clone appeared a single time. V gene TRBV28 combines with J gene TRBJ2-1; D gene ambiguous. V was clipped by 8 bases and J by 5 bases, with 16 bases between them. Germline-derived CDR1 and CDR2 are MDHEN and SYDVKM. The CDR3 has 14 amino acids. DNA of the CDR3: TGTGCCAGCGGATTGGCGGCTATTAACAATGAGCAGTTCTTC. It specifies CASGLAAINNEQFF.

The chain employs TRBV4-3 and TRBJ2-3; the match to TRBD2 covers 10 bases. This CDR3 is built from 15 residues. The germline V gene encodes CDR1 LGHNA and CDR2 YSLEER. Unmatched junction bases numbered 9, after V lost 4 bases and J lost 8 bases. This CDR3 is CASSLWASGSGTQYF. The CDR3 coding sequence is TGCGCCAGCAGCCTTTGGGCTAGCGGGAGCGGTACGCAGTATTTT.

The V and J genes are TRBV10-2 and TRBJ2-7; TRBD2 aligns across 13 bases. The CDR3 sequence is 16 residues long. Germline-derived CDR1 and CDR2 are WSHSY and SAAADI. After removal of 7 bases from V and 1 base from J, the junction contained 7 bases not matched to a gene. CDR3 amino acids: CASTGTSGDRSYEQYF. CDR3 DNA sequence: TGCGCCAGCACCGGGACTAGCGGGGACCGTTCCTACGAGCAGTACTTC.

This clone was seen once. The V call is TRBV6-5, the J call TRBJ1-3; D remains unclear. Trimming left V 2 bases short and J 4 bases short, with 9 bases between. CDR1 is MNHEY, CDR2 SVGAGI, per germline. CDR3 length: 14 amino acids. CDR3 residues: CASSYGGVGNTIYF. The CDR3 nucleotides are TGTGCCAGCAGTTACGGAGGAGTCGGAAACACCATATATTTT.

This chain connects TRBV6-5 to TRBJ1-1; D is uncertain. The CDR3 consists of 15 residues. Trimming took 7 bases from V and 3 from J, leaving 18 bases between them. Germline V gives CDR1 MNHEY, CDR2 SVGAGI. The CDR3 spells CASKGLAAEDTEAFF. In DNA, the CDR3 is TGTGCCAGCAAAGGACTCGCGGCGGAAGACACTGAAGCTTTCTTT.